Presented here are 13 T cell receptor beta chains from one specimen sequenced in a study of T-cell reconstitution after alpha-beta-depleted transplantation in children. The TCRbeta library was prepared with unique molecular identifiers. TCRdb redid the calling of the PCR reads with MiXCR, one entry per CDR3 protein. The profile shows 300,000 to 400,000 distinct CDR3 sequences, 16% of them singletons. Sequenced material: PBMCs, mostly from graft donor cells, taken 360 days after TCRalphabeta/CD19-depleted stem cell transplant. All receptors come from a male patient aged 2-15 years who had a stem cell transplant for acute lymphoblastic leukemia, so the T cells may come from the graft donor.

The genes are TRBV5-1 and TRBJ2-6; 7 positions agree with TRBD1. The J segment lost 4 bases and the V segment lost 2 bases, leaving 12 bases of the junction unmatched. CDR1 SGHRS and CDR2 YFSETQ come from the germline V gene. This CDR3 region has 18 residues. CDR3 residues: CASSFGPPTGAGANVLTF. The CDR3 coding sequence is TGCGCCAGCAGCTTCGGCCCCCCAACAGGGGCCGGGGCCAACGTCCTGACTTTC.

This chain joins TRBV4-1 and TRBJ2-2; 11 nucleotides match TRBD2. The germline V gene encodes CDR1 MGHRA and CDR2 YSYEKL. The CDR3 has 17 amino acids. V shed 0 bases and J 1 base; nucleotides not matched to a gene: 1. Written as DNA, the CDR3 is TGCGCCAGCAGCCAAGAGGGACTAGCGGTGAACACCGGGGAGCTGTTTTTT. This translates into CASSQEGLAVNTGELFF.

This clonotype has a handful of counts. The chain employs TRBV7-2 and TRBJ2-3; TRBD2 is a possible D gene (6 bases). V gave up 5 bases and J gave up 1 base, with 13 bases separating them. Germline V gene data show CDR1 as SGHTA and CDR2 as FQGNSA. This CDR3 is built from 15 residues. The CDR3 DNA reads TGTGCCAGCAGCGCTGGGACTCCGCGCACAGATACGCAGTATTTT. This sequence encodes CASSAGTPRTDTQYF.

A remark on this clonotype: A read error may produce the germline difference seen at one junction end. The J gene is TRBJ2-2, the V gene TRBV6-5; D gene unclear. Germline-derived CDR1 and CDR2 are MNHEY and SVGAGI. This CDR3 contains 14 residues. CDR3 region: CASSYSSGTRELFF. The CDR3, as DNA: TGTGCCAGCAGTTACTCGTCGGGCACCCGGGAGCTGTTTTTT.

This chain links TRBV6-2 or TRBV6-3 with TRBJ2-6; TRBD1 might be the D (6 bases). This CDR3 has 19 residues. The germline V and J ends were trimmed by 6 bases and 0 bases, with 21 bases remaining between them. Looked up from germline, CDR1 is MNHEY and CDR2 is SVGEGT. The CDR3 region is CASSRTLGQFSSGANVLTF. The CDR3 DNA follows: TGTGCCAGCAGCCGAACCTTAGGACAGTTCTCCTCTGGGGCCAACGTCCTGACTTTC.

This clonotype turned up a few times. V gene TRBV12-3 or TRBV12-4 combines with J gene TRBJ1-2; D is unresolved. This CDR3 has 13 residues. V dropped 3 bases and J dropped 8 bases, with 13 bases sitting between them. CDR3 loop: CASSLGVLAGYTF. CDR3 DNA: TGTGCCAGCAGTTTGGGTGTCCTAGCCGGCTACACCTTC.

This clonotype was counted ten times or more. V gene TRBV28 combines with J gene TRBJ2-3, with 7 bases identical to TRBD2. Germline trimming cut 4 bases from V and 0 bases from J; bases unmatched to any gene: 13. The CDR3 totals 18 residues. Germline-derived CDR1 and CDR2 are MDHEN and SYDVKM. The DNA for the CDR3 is TGTGCCAGCAGTTGGCCCCCCCTAGCGGTAATGAGCACAGATACGCAGTATTTT. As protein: CASSWPPLAVMSTDTQYF.

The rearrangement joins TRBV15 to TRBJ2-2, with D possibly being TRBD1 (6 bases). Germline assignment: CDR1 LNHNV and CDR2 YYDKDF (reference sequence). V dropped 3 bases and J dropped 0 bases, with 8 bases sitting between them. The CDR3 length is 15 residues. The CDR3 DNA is TGTGCCACCAGCAGCAGGGGAGCGAACACCGGGGAGCTGTTTTTT. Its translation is CATSSRGANTGELFF.

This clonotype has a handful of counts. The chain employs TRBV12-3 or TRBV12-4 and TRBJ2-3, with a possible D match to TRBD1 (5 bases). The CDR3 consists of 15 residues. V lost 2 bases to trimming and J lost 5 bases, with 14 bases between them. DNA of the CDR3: TGTGCCAGCAGTTTAATGGGGCAGGGCAGAGATACGCAGTATTTT. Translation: CASSLMGQGRDTQYF.

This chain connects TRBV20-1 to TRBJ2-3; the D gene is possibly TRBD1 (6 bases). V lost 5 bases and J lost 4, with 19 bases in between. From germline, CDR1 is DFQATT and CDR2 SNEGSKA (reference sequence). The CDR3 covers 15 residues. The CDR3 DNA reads TGCAGTGCTTTTCTCCAGGGGATTGGGGCAGATACGCAGTATTTT. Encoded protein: CSAFLQGIGADTQYF.

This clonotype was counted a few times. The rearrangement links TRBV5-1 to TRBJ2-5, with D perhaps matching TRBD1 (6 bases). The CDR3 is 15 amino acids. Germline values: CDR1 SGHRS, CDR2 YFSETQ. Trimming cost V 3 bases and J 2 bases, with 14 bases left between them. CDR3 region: CASSSLARGQETQYF. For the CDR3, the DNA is TGCGCCAGCAGCTCTCTGGCGAGGGGGCAAGAGACCCAGTACTTC.

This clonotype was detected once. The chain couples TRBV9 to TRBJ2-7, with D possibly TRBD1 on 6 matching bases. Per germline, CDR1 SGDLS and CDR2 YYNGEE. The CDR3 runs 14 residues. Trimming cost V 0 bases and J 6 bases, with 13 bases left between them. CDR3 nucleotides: TGTGCCAGCAGCGTAGATTTGGGGGCGTCCGAGCAGTACTTC. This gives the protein CASSVDLGASEQYF.

This chain's CDR3 is CASMTGNEQFF. As DNA, the CDR3 is TGTGCCAGCATGACGGGTAATGAGCAGTTCTTC. The rearrangement uses TRBV27 and TRBJ2-1; D not certain. The CDR3 loop spans 11 amino acids. Germline assignment: CDR1 MNHEY and CDR2 SMNVEV (reference sequence). Trimming took off 7 bases at V and 7 bases at J, with 8 bases between the two ends.